This T cell receptor (beta chain) was retrieved from a study of tumor and adjacent non-tumor tissue in lung cancer. The template was RNA from unsorted bulk tissue. Chemotherapy-naive patients with new lung cancer underwent thoracic surgery in China, August–November 2014. The study, taken as a whole, reports: In normal lung, the top 100 clones were significantly more dominant than in tumor. Shorter survival was associated with higher TCR diversity in tumors.

About this clonotype: Its antigen is unidentified.

Germline V gene sequence: CDR1 MNHEY, CDR2 SVGAGI. V lost 2 bases to trimming and J lost 8 bases, with 13 bases between them. The CDR3 has 14 residues. A modified ARM-PCR protocol with three rounds of nested PCR amplified TCRbeta. TCRdb analysed the multiplex PCR reads with MiXCR anew, one entry per CDR3 protein. The sample contains about 80,000 distinct CDR3 sequences, approximately 77% of which appear only once. This receptor was taken from a woman between 35 and 50 years old with non-small cell lung cancer. Sequencing was performed on lung tumor tissue. This chain uses TRBV6-5 with TRBJ2-1; the D gene could be TRBD1 or TRBD2 (5 bases each). The CDR3 sequence is CASSYRQGADEQFF. Written as DNA, the CDR3 is TGTGCCAGCAGTTACAGGCAGGGAGCCGATGAGCAGTTCTTC.